This TCR beta chain was obtained from a study of T cells in Graves' hyperthyroidism and ophthalmopathy. Study in general: Pretreatment peripheral blood was obtained at initial diagnosis.

General study results and limits: Most expanded thyroid clonotypes above 0.001 recurred in blood. Before onset, ophthalmopathy was predicted by the model a median around 6 months earlier.

In the case of this clonotype: Its specificity is unknown.

RNA transcripts served as the template for amplifying TCR beta CDR3 regions. HTBI primers were the set used in a first-round RT-PCR of the TCR CDR3. MiXCR, run by TCRdb on the multiplex PCR reads, gives a single entry per CDR3 protein. Of 500,000 to 550,000 distinct CDR3 sequences in the sample, less than 25% were seen once. PBMCs came from around 10 ml fresh peripheral blood. CDR3 length: 16 residues. V shed 3 bases, J shed 1 base, and the junction held 2 bases outside the gene matches. The receptor was isolated from a man younger than 35 with Graves' hyperthyroidism. Sequenced: blood. The V and J genes are TRBV12-3 or TRBV12-4 and TRBJ2-2, with 10 bases aligning to TRBD2. The CDR3 region is CASSFRTSGNTGELFF. DNA for the CDR3: TGTGCCAGCAGTTTCCGGACTAGCGGGAACACCGGGGAGCTGTTTTTT.